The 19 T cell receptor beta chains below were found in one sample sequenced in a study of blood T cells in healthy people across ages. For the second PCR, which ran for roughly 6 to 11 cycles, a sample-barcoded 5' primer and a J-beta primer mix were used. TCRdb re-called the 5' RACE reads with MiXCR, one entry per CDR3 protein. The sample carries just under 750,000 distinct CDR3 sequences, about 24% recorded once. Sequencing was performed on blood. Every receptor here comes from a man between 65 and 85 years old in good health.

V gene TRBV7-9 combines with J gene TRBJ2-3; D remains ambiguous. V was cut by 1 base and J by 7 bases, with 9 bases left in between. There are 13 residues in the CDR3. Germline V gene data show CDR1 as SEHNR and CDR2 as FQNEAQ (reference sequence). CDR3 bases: TGTGCCAGCAGCTTAGAGACCTATTATACGCAGTATTTT. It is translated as CASSLETYYTQYF.

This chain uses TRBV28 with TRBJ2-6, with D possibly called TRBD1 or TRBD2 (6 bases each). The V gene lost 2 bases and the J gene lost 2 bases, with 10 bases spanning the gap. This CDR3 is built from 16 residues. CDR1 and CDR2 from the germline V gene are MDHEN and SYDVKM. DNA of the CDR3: TGTGCCAGCAGTTTACAGGGGAGGACTGGGGCCAACGTCCTGACTTTC. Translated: CASSLQGRTGANVLTF.

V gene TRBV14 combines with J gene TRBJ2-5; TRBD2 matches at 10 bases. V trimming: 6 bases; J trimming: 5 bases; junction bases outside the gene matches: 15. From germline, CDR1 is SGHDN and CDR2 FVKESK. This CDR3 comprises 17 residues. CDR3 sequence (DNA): TGTGCCAGCAGTCCGCTTCTAGCGGGAGTAATGAGGGAGACCCAGTACTTC. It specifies CASSPLLAGVMRETQYF.

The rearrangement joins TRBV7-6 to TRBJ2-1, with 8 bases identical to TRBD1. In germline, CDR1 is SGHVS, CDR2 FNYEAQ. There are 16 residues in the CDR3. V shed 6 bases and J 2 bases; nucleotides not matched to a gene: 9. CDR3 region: CASRPPGQVAYNEQFF. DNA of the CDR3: TGTGCCAGCAGGCCACCGGGACAGGTGGCCTACAATGAGCAGTTCTTC.

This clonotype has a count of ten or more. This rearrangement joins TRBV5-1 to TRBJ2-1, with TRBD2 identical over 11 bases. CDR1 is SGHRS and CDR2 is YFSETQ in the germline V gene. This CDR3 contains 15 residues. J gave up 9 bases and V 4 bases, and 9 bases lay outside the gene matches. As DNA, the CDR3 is TGCGCCAGCAGCGAGACTAGCGGGGTGGGTGTTGAGCAGTTCTTC. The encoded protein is CASSETSGVGVEQFF.

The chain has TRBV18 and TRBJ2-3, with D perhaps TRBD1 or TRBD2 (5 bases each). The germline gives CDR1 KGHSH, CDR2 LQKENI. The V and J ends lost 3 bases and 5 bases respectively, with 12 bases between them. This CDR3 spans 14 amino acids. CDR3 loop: CASSPGAHLDTQYF. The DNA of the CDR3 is TGTGCCAGCTCACCCGGGGCCCACCTAGATACGCAGTATTTT.

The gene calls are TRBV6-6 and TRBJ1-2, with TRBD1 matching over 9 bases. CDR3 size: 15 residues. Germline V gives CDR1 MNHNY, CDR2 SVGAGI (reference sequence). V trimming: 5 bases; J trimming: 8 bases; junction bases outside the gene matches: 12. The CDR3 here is CASSRSGTGKEGYTF. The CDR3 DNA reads TGTGCCAGCAGTAGGTCCGGGACAGGGAAGGAAGGCTACACCTTC.

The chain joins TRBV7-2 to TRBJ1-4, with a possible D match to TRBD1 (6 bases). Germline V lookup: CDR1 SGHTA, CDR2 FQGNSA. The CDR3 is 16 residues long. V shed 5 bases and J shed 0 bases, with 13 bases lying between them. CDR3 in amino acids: CASSPEQGATNEKLFF. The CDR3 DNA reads TGTGCCAGCAGCCCGGAACAGGGAGCAACTAATGAAAAACTGTTTTTT.

CDR3 in amino acids: CASSPRLSRSVETQYF. For the CDR3, the DNA is TGTGCCAGCAGCCCCAGACTTAGTCGGTCCGTGGAGACCCAGTACTTC. The V gene is TRBV9, the J gene TRBJ2-5; no firm D call. The V gene lost 4 bases and the J gene lost 5 bases, with 21 bases spanning the gap. Germline V gene lookup returns CDR1 SGDLS and CDR2 YYNGEE. CDR3 length equals 16 residues.

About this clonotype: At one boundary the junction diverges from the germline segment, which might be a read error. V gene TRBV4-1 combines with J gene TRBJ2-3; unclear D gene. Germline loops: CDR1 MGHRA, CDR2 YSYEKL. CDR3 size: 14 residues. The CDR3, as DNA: TGCCCCAGCAGCCAAGATAGGTTCACAGATACGCAGTATTTT. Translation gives CPSSQDRFTDTQYF.

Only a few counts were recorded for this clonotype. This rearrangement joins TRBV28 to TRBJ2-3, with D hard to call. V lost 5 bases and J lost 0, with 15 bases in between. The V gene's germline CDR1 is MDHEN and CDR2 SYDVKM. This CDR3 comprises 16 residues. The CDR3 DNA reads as TGTGCCAGCAGTCCCGCAGGAGCGCCTAGCACAGATACGCAGTATTTT. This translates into CASSPAGAPSTDTQYF.

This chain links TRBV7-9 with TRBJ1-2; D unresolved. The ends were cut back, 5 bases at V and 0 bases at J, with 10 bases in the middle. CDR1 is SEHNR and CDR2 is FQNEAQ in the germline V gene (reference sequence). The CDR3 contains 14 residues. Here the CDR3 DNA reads TGTGCCAGCAGCGTACTGAGGGCTAACTATGGCTACACCTTC. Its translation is CASSVLRANYGYTF.

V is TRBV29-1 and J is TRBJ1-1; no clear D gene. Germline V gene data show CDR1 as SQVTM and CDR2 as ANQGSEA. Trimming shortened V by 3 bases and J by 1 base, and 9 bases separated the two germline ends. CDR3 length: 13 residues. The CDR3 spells CSVDPRANTEAFF. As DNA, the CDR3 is TGCAGCGTTGACCCCAGAGCGAACACTGAAGCTTTCTTT.

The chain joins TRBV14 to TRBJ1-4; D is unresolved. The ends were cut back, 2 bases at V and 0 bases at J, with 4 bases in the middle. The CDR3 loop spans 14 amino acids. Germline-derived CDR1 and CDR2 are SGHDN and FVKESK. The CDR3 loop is CASSQLATNEKLFF. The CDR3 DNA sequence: TGTGCCAGCAGCCAACTAGCAACTAATGAAAAACTGTTTTTT.

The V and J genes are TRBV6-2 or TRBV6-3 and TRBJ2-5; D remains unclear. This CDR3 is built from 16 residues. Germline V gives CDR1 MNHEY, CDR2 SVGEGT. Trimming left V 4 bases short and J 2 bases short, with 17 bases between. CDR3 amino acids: CASSWTARDFQETQYF. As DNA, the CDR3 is TGTGCCAGCAGTTGGACCGCTAGAGACTTTCAAGAGACCCAGTACTTC.

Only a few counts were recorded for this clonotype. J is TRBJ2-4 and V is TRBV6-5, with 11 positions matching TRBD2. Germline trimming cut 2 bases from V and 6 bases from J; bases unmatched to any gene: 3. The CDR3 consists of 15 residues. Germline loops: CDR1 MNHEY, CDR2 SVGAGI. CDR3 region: CASSYRTSGLNIQYF. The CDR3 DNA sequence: TGTGCCAGCAGTTACAGGACTAGCGGGCTAAACATTCAGTACTTC.

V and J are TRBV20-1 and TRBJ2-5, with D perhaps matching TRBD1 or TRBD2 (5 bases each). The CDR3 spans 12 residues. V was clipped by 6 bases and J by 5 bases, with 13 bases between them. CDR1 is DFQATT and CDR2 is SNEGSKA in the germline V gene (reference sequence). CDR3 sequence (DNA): TGCAGTGCAGGGGACCGGTTGGAGACCCAGTACTTC. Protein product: CSAGDRLETQYF.

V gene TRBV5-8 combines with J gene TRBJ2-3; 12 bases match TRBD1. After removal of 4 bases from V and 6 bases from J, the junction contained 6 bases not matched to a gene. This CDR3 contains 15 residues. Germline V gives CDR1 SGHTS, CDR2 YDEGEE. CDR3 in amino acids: CASSTGQGASDTQYF. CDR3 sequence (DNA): TGTGCCAGCAGCACGGGACAGGGGGCGAGTGATACGCAGTATTTT.

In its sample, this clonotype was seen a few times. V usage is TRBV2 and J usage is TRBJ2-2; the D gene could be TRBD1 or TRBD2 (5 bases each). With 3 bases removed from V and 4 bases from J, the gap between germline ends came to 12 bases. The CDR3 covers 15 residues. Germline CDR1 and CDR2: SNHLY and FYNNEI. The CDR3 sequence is CASSDWGTATGELFF. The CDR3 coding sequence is TGTGCCAGCAGTGATTGGGGGACGGCCACCGGGGAGCTGTTTTTT.